Following are 20 T cell receptor beta chains from one sample sequenced in a study of blood T cell repertoires in COVID-19. Repertoires were generated with immunoSEQ multiplex PCR, while TCRdb's copy carries only in-frame clones and drops some. The sample holds roughly 200,000 clones, more than 85% seen once. Sequencing was performed on peripheral blood. The receptors were sampled from a woman between 45 and 65 years old with COVID-19, enrolled during active disease.

This clone appeared many times. The V call is TRBV9, the J call TRBJ1-2; D remains unclear. The V end was cut by 4 bases, the J end by 4 bases, with 14 bases between. The CDR3 runs 14 residues. The germline CDR1 and CDR2 sequences are SGDLS and YYNGEE. The CDR3 bases are TGTGCCAGCAGCCCCTATTCGGGGATCTATGGCTACACCTTC. Protein product: CASSPYSGIYGYTF.

The chain joins TRBV19 to TRBJ1-6; 8 nucleotides agree with TRBD1. The CDR3 sequence is 15 residues long. V shed 5 bases and J 7 bases; nucleotides not matched to a gene: 7. CDR1 LNHDA and CDR2 SQIVND come from the germline V gene (reference sequence). The CDR3, as DNA: TGTGCCAGTAGTCTCCTACAGGGGGGGAATTCACCCCTCCACTTT. Its protein is CASSLLQGGNSPLHF.

The chain recombines TRBV5-1 with TRBJ2-7, with a possible D match to TRBD2 (5 bases). Trimming took 4 bases from V and 6 from J, leaving 14 bases between them. Per the germline V gene, CDR1 is SGHRS and CDR2 is YFSETQ. This CDR3 has 13 amino acids. This CDR3 is CASSRREGPEQYF. The CDR3 nucleotides read TGCGCCAGCAGCCGCCGGGAAGGCCCCGAGCAGTACTTC.

The chain carries TRBV3-1 (or the pseudogene TRBV3-2) and TRBJ2-5; D may be TRBD2 (5 bases). The CDR3 contains 12 residues. Germline lookup yields CDR1 LGHDT and CDR2 YNNKEL (reference sequence). Trimming stripped 4 bases from V and 3 bases from J, with 6 bases between. The CDR3 is CASSPGEETQYF. The CDR3 coding sequence is TGTGCCAGCAGCCCCGGGGAAGAGACCCAGTACTTC.

The gene calls are TRBV27 and TRBJ1-1, with 8 nucleotides matching TRBD1. With V trimmed by 5 bases and J by 11 bases, 13 bases remained unmatched. This CDR3 has 14 amino acids. Per the germline V gene, CDR1 is MNHEY and CDR2 is SMNVEV (reference sequence). CDR3 DNA sequence: TGTGCCAGCAGTAAAGGGGACAGGTTCTCTACGGCTTTCTTT. This translates into CASSKGDRFSTAFF.

The J gene is TRBJ2-1, the V gene TRBV28, with 8 nucleotides matching TRBD2. The V and J ends lost 6 bases and 1 base, in that order; junction bases with no gene match: 5. There are 15 residues in the CDR3. Germline V gives CDR1 MDHEN, CDR2 SYDVKM. The CDR3 DNA reads TGTGCCAGCAGACCGCCGGGGGGGTCCTACAATGAGCAGTTCTTC. It encodes CASRPPGGSYNEQFF.

The chain carries TRBV19 and TRBJ2-6, with a tentative D call TRBD2 (6 bases). Germline V gives CDR1 LNHDA, CDR2 SQIVND (reference sequence). Trimming removed 3 bases at V and 4 bases at J, with 10 bases between. The CDR3 covers 15 residues. In DNA form, the CDR3 reads TGTGCCAGTAGTATGGGGGGAGAAGGGGCCAACGTCCTGACTTTC. It translates to CASSMGGEGANVLTF.

This clone was seen a few times. CDR3 nucleotides: TGTGCCAGCAGCTTAACAGGGCCCACCTACGAGCAGTACGTC. It specifies CASSLTGPTYEQYV. J is TRBJ2-7 and V is TRBV7-2; possible D gene TRBD1, 6 bases. The V end lost 2 bases, the J end lost 2 bases, and 10 bases lay between the germline ends. Germline V CDR1 and CDR2: SGHTA, FQGNSA. The CDR3 is 14 amino acids.

The chain joins TRBV27 to TRBJ1-4, with no clear D. V was shortened by 6 bases and J by 1 base, with 12 bases between the two germline ends. Germline V gene data show CDR1 as MNHEY and CDR2 as SMNVEV (reference sequence). The CDR3 runs to 15 residues. The CDR3 DNA reads TGTGCCAGCAGCGCCCTCAGGCTAACTAATGAAAAACTGTTTTTT. As protein: CASSALRLTNEKLFF.

The sample holds a few counts of this clone. This chain's CDR3 is CASSLSLSVEAFF. The CDR3 coding sequence is TGTGCCAGCAGCTTATCCCTCTCGGTTGAAGCTTTCTTT. The rearrangement links TRBV5-4 to TRBJ1-1; D is ambiguous. The CDR3 consists of 13 residues. In germline, CDR1 is SGHNT, CDR2 YYREEE (reference sequence). The V end was cut by 2 bases, the J end by 7 bases, with 12 bases between.

The chain combines TRBV28 with TRBJ1-4; D unclear. The germline V gene has CDR1 MDHEN and CDR2 SYDVKM. This CDR3 has 14 residues. Trimming stripped 1 base from V and 3 bases from J, with 6 bases between. The CDR3 nucleotides are TGTGCCAGCAGTTTATTAGGAGCTAATGAAAAACTGTTTTTT. Encoded protein: CASSLLGANEKLFF. The whole variable domain, filled in from reference TRBV28 and TRBJ1-4, reads DVKVTQSSRYLVKRTGEKVFLECVQDMDHENMFWYRQDPGLGLRLIYFSYDVKMKEKGDIPEGYSVSREKKERFSLILESASTNQTSMYLCASSLLGANEKLFFGSGTQLSVL.

The rearrangement joins TRBV28 to TRBJ2-7, with D possibly TRBD2 on 7 matching bases. Trimming pared 3 bases from V and 1 base from J, leaving 10 bases between. CDR1 MDHEN and CDR2 SYDVKM come from the germline V gene. CDR3 size: 14 residues. In nucleotides, the CDR3 is TGTGCCAGCAGTTTGGGGGGGGCGTCCTACGAGCAGTACTTC. This gives the protein CASSLGGASYEQYF.

The chain carries TRBV9 and TRBJ1-2, with D possibly being TRBD1 (6 bases). The V gene lost 3 bases and the J gene lost 4 bases, with 22 bases spanning the gap. Germline loops: CDR1 SGDLS, CDR2 YYNGEE. This CDR3 spans 17 amino acids. DNA for the CDR3: TGTGCCAGCAGCGATCCATCTTGGGGGGGCGGTGGCTATGGCTACACCTTC. This sequence encodes CASSDPSWGGGGYGYTF.

The gene calls are TRBV19 and TRBJ1-3, with 10 bases that match TRBD1. After removal of 7 bases from V and 0 bases from J, the junction contained 12 bases not matched to a gene. The CDR3 totals 18 residues. Germline V CDR1 and CDR2: LNHDA, SQIVND (reference sequence). Here the CDR3 reads CASTPRGQGTHSGNTIYF. In DNA, the CDR3 is TGTGCCAGTACCCCGAGGGGACAGGGGACCCACTCTGGAAACACCATATATTTT.

The V call is TRBV15, the J call TRBJ2-3; D might be TRBD2 (6 bases). From germline, CDR1 is LNHNV and CDR2 YYDKDF (reference sequence). V lost 5 bases and J lost 5, with 23 bases in between. The CDR3 is made up of 17 amino acids. This CDR3 is CATSRGVFWLGEDTQYF. The CDR3 nucleotides are TGTGCCACCAGCCGCGGGGTGTTTTGGCTTGGTGAAGATACGCAGTATTTT.

Remarks on this clone: At one end, the junction sequence differs from germline, possibly due to a read error. Other DNA sequences in this sample translate to the same CDR3. The chain recombines TRBV3-1 (or the pseudogene TRBV3-2) with TRBJ1-3, with D unclear. This CDR3 spans 16 amino acids. The germline V gene encodes CDR1 LGHDT and CDR2 YNNKEL (reference sequence). CDR3 sequence: CASSHRASISGNTIYF. The CDR3 DNA is TGTGCTAGCAGCCACCGCGCGTCGATCTCTGGAAACACCATATATTTT.

This chain links TRBV6-5 with TRBJ1-2; 11 bases fit TRBD1. CDR1 and CDR2 (germline): MNHEY, SVGAGI. The CDR3 contains 13 residues. Losses at the gene ends were 7 bases for V and 6 bases for J; bases not matched to a gene: 4. The CDR3 nucleotides read TGTGCCAGCAAGGACAGGGGGCTAGATGGCTACACCTTC. Residues: CASKDRGLDGYTF.

V gene TRBV12-5 combines with J gene TRBJ1-4; 12 bases map to TRBD1. The germline V gene encodes CDR1 LGHNT and CDR2 FRNRAP. The length of the CDR3 is 16 residues. Germline trimming cut 5 bases from V and 8 bases from J; bases unmatched to any gene: 9. The CDR3 reads CASGPGTGGLEEKLFF. CDR3 coding DNA: TGTGCTAGTGGTCCCGGGACAGGGGGCTTAGAGGAAAAACTGTTTTTT.

In nucleotides, the CDR3 is TGTGCCATCAGGGCTAGCGGGGGTTTTAGCTCCTACAATGAGCAGTTCTTC. Translating it yields CAIRASGGFSSYNEQFF. The chain has TRBV10-3 and TRBJ2-1; 10 bases agree with TRBD2. Germline CDR1 is ENHRY and CDR2 is SYGVKD. V shed 6 bases and J 0 bases; nucleotides not matched to a gene: 8. The CDR3 has 17 residues.

This clone has only a few counts. The V and J genes are TRBV5-1 and TRBJ1-5; a possible D gene is TRBD1 (6 bases). Germline V gene data show CDR1 as SGHRS and CDR2 as YFSETQ. This CDR3 region has 13 residues. V dropped 5 bases and J dropped 6 bases, with 12 bases sitting between them. The CDR3 sequence is CASRAGATQPQHF. In DNA, the CDR3 is TGCGCCAGCAGAGCAGGGGCGACTCAGCCCCAGCATTTT.